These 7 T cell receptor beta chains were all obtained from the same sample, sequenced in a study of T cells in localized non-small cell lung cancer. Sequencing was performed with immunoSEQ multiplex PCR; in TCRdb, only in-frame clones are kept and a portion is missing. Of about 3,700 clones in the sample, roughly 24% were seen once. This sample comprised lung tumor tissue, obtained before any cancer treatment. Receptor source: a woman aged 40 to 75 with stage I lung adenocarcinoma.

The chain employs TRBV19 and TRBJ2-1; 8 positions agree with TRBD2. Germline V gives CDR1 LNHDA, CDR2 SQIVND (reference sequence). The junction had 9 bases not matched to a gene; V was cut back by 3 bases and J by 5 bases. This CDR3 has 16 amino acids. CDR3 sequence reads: CASSIFSGSEDNEQFF. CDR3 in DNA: TGTGCCAGTAGTATTTTCAGCGGGAGTGAGGACAATGAGCAGTTCTTC. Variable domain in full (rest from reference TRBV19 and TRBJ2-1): DGGITQSPKYLFRKEGQNVTLSCEQNLNHDAMYWYRQDPGQGLRLIYYSQIVNDFQKGDIAEGYSVSREKKESFPLTVTSAQKNPTAFYLCASSIFSGSEDNEQFFGPGTRLTVL.

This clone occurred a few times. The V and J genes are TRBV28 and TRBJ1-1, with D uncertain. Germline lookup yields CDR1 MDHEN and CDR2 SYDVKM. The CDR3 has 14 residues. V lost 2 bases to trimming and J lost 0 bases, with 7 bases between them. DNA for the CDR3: TGTGCCAGCAGTTTAAGCCATTTGAACACTGAAGCTTTCTTT. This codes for CASSLSHLNTEAFF. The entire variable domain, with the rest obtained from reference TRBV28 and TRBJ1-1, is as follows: DVKVTQSSRYLVKRTGEKVFLECVQDMDHENMFWYRQDPGLGLRLIYFSYDVKMKEKGDIPEGYSVSREKKERFSLILESASTNQTSMYLCASSLSHLNTEAFFGQGTRLTVV.

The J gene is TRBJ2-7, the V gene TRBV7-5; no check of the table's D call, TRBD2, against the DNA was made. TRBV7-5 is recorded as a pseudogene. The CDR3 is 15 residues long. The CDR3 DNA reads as TGTGCCAGCAGCTTAGAGGTTAGCGGGAGCGGCGAGCAGTACTTC. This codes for CASSLEVSGSGEQYF.

CDR3 DNA sequence: TGCGCCAGCAGGGTTATGGGGGGGACCCAGTACTTC. Encoded protein: CASRVMGGTQYF. This chain uses TRBV10-2 with TRBJ2-5, with D perhaps matching TRBD2 (6 bases). This CDR3 spans 12 amino acids. V was cut by 6 bases and J by 7 bases, with 12 bases left in between. Germline V CDR1 and CDR2: WSHSY, SAAADI.

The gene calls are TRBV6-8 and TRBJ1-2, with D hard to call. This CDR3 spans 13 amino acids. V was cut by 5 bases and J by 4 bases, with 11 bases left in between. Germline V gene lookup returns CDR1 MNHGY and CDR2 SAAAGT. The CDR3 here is CASSQQAPYGYTF. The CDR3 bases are TGTGCCAGCAGTCAACAAGCACCCTATGGCTACACCTTC.

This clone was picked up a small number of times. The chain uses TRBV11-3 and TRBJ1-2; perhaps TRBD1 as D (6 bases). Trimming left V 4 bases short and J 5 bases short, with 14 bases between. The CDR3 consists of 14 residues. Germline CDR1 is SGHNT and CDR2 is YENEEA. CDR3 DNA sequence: TGTGCCAGCAGCTACCCAGGGGAGGGGTATGGCTACACCTTC. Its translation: CASSYPGEGYGYTF. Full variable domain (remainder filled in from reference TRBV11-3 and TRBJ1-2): EAGVVQSPRYKIIEKKQPVAFWCNPISGHNTLYWYLQNLGQGPELLIRYENEEAVDDSQLPKDRFSAERLKGVDSTLKIQPAELGDSAVYLCASSYPGEGYGYTFGSGTRLTVV.

This chain's CDR3 is CASRSPVGGYTF. In nucleotides, the CDR3 is TGTGCCAGCAGGTCCCCCGTTGGTGGCTACACCTTC. The genes are TRBV2 and TRBJ1-2, with unresolved D. Germline V gene lookup returns CDR1 SNHLY and CDR2 FYNNEI. CDR3 length equals 12 residues. Trimming removed 6 bases from V and 7 bases from J, with 12 bases in between.